This T cell receptor beta chain was recorded in a study of blood T cell repertoires in COVID-19. In the authors' methods: Estimates of nucleated cell counts were drawn from the amplification of reference gene primers. The repertoire was sequenced with immunoSEQ multiplex PCR; TCRdb's copy has only in-frame clones and lacks some. V, J and clone size were drawn from that table, and D and trimming were deduced from the DNA. The data show some 270,000 clones, just under 90% seen once. Germline V gene data show CDR1 as MGHRA and CDR2 as YSYEKL. V was clipped by 3 bases and J by 3 bases, with 15 bases between them. This CDR3 is 16 amino acids long.

This chain uses TRBV4-1 with TRBJ2-1; maybe TRBD2 (6 bases). The receptor comes from a woman aged 30 to 39 with acute COVID-19. Sequencing was done on a sample of PBMCs or T cells enriched from blood (not recorded which). The CDR3 region has the DNA TGCGCCAGCAGCCATATGGCTAGCGCTTACTACAATGAGCAGTTCTTC. It specifies CASSHMASAYYNEQFF.